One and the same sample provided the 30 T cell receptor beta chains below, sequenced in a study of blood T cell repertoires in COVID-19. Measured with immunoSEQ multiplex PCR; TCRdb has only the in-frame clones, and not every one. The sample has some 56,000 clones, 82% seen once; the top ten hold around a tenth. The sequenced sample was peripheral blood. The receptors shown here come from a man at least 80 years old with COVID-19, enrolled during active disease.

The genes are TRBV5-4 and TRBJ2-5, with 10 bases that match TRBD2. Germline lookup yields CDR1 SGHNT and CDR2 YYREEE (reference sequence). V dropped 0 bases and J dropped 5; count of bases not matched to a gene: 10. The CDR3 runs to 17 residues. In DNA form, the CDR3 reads TGTGCCAGCAGCTTGGGACGGGCTAGCGGGAGTGGGGAGACCCAGTACTTC. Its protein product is CASSLGRASGSGETQYF.

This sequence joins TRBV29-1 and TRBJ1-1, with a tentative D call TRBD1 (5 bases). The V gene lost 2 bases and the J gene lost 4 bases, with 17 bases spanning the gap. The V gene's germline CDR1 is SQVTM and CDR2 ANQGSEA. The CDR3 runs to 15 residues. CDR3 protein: CSVELGRRGGTEAFF. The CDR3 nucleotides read TGCAGCGTTGAATTGGGGAGGAGGGGAGGCACTGAAGCTTTCTTT.

CDR3 region: CASSLRVLYNSPLHF. As DNA, the CDR3 is TGTGCCAGCAGCTTACGAGTACTTTATAATTCACCCCTCCACTTT. The chain links TRBV11-2 to TRBJ1-6; D gene uncertain. CDR3 length: 15 residues. Per germline, CDR1 SGHAT and CDR2 FQNNGV. Between the trimmed V and J ends, which lost 2 bases and 4 bases, there was a span of 9 bases.

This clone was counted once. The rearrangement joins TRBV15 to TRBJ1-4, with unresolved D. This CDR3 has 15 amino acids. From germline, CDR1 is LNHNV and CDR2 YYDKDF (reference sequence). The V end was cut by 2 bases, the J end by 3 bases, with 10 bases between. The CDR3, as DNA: TGTGCCACCAGCAGAAATGGGAGATCTAATGAAAAACTGTTTTTT. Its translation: CATSRNGRSNEKLFF.

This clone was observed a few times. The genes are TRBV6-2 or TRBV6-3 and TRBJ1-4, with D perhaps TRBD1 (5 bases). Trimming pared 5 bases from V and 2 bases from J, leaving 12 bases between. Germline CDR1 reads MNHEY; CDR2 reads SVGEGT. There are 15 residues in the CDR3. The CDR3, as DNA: TGTGCCAGCAGTGTCCAGGGATCCACTAATGAAAAACTGTTTTTT. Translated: CASSVQGSTNEKLFF.

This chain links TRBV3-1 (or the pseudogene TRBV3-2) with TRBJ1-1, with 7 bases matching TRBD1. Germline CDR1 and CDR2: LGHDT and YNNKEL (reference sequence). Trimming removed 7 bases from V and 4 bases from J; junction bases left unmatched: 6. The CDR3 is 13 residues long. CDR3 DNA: TGTGCCAGCAACCAGGGGGGACCCACTGAAGCTTTCTTT. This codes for CASNQGGPTEAFF.

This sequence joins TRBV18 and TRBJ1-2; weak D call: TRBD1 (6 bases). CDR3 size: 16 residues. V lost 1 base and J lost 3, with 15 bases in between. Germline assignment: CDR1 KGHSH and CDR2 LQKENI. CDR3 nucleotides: TGTGCCAGCTCACCACGGGCAGGGGTTCTTGACTATGGCTACACCTTC. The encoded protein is CASSPRAGVLDYGYTF.

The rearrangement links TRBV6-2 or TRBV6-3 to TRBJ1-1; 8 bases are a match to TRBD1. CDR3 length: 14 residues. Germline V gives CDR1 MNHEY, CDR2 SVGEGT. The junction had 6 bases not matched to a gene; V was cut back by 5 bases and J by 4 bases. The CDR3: CASSRTDRVTEAFF. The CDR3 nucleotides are TGTGCCAGCAGTAGAACGGACAGGGTCACTGAAGCTTTCTTT.

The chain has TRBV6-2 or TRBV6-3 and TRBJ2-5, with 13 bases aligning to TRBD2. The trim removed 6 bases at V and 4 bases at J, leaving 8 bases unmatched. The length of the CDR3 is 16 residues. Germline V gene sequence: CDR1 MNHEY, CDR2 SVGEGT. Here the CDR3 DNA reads TGTGCCAGCAGCAAACTAGCGGGAGGGCCAGGAGAGACCCAGTACTTC. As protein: CASSKLAGGPGETQYF.

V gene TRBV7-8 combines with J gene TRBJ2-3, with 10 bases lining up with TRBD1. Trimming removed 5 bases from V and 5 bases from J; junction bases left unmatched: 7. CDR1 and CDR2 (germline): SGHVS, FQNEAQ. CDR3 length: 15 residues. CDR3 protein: CASSMRDRGIDTQYF. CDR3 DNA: TGTGCCAGCAGCATGAGGGACAGGGGAATAGATACGCAGTATTTT.

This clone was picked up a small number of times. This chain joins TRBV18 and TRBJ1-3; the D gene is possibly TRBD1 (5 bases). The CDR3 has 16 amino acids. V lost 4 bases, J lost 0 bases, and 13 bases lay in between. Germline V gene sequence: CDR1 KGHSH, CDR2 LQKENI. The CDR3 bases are TGTGCCAGCTCACTTGACAGTCAAGACTCTGGAAACACCATATATTTT. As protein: CASSLDSQDSGNTIYF.

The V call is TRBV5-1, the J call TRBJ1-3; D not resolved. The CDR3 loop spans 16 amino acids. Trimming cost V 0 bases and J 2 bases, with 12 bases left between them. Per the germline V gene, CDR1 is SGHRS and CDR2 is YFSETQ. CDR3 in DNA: TGCGCCAGCAGCTTGGACGGGGATGGAACTGGAAACACCATATATTTT. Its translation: CASSLDGDGTGNTIYF.

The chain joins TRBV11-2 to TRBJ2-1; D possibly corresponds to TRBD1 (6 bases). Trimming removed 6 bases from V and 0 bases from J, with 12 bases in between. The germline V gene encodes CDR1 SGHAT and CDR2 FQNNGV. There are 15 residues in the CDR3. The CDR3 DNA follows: TGTGCCAGCAGTTCCGGACAGAGCTCCTACAATGAGCAGTTCTTC. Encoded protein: CASSSGQSSYNEQFF.

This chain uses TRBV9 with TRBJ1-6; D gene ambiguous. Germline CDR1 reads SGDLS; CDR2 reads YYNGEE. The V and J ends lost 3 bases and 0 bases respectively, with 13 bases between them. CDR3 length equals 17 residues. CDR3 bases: TGTGCCAGCAGCGAGAGAGGGATAGGCTCCTATAATTCACCCCTCCACTTT. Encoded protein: CASSERGIGSYNSPLHF. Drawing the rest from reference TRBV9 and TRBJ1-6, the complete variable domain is DSGVTQTPKHLITATGQRVTLRCSPRSGDLSVYWYQQSLDQGLQFLIQYYNGEERAKGNILERFSAQQFPDLHSELNLSSLELGDSALYFCASSERGIGSYNSPLHFGNGTRLTVT.

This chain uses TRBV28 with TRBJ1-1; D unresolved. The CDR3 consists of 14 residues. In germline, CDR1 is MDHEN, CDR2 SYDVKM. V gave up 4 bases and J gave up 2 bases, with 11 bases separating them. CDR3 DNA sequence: TGTGCCAGCAGTTCCCCTGGCCGTAACACTGAAGCTTTCTTT. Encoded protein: CASSSPGRNTEAFF.

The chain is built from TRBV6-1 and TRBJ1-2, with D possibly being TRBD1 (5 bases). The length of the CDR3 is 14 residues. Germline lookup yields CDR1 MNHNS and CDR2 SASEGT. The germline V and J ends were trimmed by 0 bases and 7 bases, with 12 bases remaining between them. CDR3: CASSEAGREVGYTF. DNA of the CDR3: TGTGCCAGCAGTGAAGCGGGCAGGGAGGTTGGCTACACCTTC.

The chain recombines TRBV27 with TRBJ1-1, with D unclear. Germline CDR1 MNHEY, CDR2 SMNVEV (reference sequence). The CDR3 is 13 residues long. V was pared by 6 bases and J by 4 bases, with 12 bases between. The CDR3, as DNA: TGTGCCAGCAGCCCCATTAGAACCACTGAAGCTTTCTTT. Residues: CASSPIRTTEAFF.

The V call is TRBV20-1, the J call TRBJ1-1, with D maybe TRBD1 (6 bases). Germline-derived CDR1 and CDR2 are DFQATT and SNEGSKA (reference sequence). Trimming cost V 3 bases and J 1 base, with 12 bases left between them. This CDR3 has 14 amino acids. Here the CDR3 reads CSASSGTQNTEAFF. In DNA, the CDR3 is TGCAGTGCTAGTTCGGGGACACAGAACACTGAAGCTTTCTTT.

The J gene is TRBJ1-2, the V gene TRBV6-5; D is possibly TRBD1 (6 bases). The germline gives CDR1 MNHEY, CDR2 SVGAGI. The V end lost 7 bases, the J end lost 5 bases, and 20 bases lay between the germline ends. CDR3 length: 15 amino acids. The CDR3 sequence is CASTENTGLGYGYTF. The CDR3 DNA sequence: TGTGCCAGCACCGAAAATACAGGGTTAGGGTATGGCTACACCTTC.

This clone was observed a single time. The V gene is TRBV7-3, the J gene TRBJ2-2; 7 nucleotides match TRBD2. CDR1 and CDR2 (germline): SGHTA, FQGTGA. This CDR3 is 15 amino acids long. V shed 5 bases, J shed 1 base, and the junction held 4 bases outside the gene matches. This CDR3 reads CASSPPGGNTGELFF. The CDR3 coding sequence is TGTGCCAGCAGCCCCCCGGGGGGGAACACCGGGGAGCTGTTTTTT.

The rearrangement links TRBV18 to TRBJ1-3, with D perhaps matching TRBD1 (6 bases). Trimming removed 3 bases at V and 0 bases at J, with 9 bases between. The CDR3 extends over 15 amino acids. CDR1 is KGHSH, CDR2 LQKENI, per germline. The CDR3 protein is CASSPEGGSGNTIYF. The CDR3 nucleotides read TGTGCCAGCTCACCGGAAGGGGGCTCTGGAAACACCATATATTTT.

In nucleotides, the CDR3 is TGTGCCAGTAGTACCGCCCCCCGAGGACAGGGACAGAACACTGAAGCTTTCTTT. Residues: CASSTAPRGQGQNTEAFF. V and J are TRBV19 and TRBJ1-1, with 8 bases identical to TRBD1. Trimming cost V 4 bases and J 1 base; bases outside gene matches: 14. Germline V gene data show CDR1 as LNHDA and CDR2 as SQIVND (reference sequence). The CDR3 is 18 amino acids.

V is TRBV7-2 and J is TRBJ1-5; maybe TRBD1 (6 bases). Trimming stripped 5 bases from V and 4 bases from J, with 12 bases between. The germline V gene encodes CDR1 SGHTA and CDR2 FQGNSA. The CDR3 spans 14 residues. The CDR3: CASSTDRSNQPQHF. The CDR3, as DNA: TGTGCCAGCAGCACGGACAGATCTAATCAGCCCCAGCATTTT.

The CDR3 DNA is TGCGCCAGCAGTGAGTTACGAGGGACAGCAGGCCCAAATTCACCCCTCCACTTT. Encoded protein: CASSELRGTAGPNSPLHF. The V call is TRBV10-2, the J call TRBJ1-6, with 7 nucleotides matching TRBD1. The germline V gene encodes CDR1 WSHSY and CDR2 SAAADI. This CDR3 has 18 amino acids. Trimming at V came to 1 base and at J to 7 bases, leaving 13 bases not matched to a gene.

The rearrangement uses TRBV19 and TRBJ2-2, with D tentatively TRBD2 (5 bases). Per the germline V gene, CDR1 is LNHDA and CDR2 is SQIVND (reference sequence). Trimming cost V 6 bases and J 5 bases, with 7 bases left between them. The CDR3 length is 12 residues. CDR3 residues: CASRVATGELFF. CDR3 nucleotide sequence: TGTGCCAGTAGAGTAGCGACCGGGGAGCTGTTTTTT.

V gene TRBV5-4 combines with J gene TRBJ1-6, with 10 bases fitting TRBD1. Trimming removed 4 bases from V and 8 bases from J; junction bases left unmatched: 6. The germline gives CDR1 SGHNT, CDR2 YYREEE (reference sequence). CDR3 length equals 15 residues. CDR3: CASSTKDRGYSPLHF. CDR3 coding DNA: TGTGCCAGCAGCACTAAGGACAGGGGGTATTCACCCCTCCACTTT.

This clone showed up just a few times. The CDR3 spells CASSLEGGLGLDTYQPQHF. In nucleotides, the CDR3 is TGTGCCAGCAGCTTAGAGGGGGGGCTGGGCTTGGACACCTATCAGCCCCAGCATTTT. This chain connects TRBV7-2 to TRBJ1-5, with a weak D call TRBD1 (6 bases). Germline CDR1 reads SGHTA; CDR2 reads FQGNSA. Trimming left V 1 base short and J 5 bases short, with 24 bases between. This CDR3 contains 19 residues.

CDR3 region: CASSYSIQGSTEAFF. The CDR3 DNA is TGTGCCAGCAGTTACTCGATCCAGGGGTCGACTGAAGCTTTCTTT. The rearrangement joins TRBV6-5 to TRBJ1-1; TRBD1 is a possible D gene (6 bases). Per germline, CDR1 MNHEY and CDR2 SVGAGI. CDR3 length equals 15 residues. The V end lost 0 bases, the J end lost 5 bases, and 13 bases lay between the germline ends.

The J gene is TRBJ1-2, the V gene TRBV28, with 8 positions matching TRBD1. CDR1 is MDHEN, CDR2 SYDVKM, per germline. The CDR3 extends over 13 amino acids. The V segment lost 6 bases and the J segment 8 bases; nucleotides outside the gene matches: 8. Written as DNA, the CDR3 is TGTGCCAGCAGCTATGGACAGGGAGAAGGCTACACCTTC. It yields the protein CASSYGQGEGYTF.

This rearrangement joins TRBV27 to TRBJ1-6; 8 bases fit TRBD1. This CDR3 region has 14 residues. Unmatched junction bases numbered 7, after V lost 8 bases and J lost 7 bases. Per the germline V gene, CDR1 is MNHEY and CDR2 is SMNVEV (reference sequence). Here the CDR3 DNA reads TGTGCCAGCGGGTCCAGGGGGCCCAATTCACCCCTCCACTTT. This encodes CASGSRGPNSPLHF.